The rows below give T cell receptor beta chains drawn from one sample of a study of T cells after yellow fever vaccination. In TCRdb, the 5' RACE reads were re-called with MiXCR into one record per CDR3 protein. In the table there are approximately 610,000 distinct CDR3 sequences, roughly 17% of which are singletons. The material was PBMCs, obtained 5 to 6 days after the first yellow fever vaccination. Every receptor here comes from a man aged 18 to 30 who received the YFV17D yellow fever vaccine. Each CDR3 is given with its conserved first and last residue.

j_gene: TRBJ2-6
v_gene: TRBV6-1
CDR3aa: CAGARTSGANVLTF

j_gene: TRBJ2-3
v_gene: TRBV4-3
CDR3aa: CASSQVYRESTDTQYF

j_gene: TRBJ2-3
v_gene: TRBV20-1
CDR3aa: CSASSRDRGTDTQYF

j_gene: TRBJ1-1
v_gene: TRBV5-1
CDR3aa: CASRPDRDETEAFF

j_gene: TRBJ1-1
v_gene: TRBV5-1
CDR3aa: CASSSYRGHTEAFF

j_gene: TRBJ2-3
v_gene: TRBV11-2
CDR3aa: CASSLVTSGGAPADTQYF

j_gene: TRBJ1-1
v_gene: TRBV6-5
CDR3aa: CASSYAGTLGTEAFF

j_gene: TRBJ2-1
v_gene: TRBV15
CDR3aa: CATREGRYNEQFF

j_gene: TRBJ1-1
v_gene: TRBV7-8
CDR3aa: CASSFYDGNTEAFF

j_gene: TRBJ2-2
v_gene: TRBV4-2
CDR3aa: CASSQDSPRRTGELFF

j_gene: TRBJ2-1
v_gene: TRBV18
CDR3aa: CASSPYLGQGERNEQFF

j_gene: TRBJ2-2
v_gene: TRBV7-8
CDR3aa: CASSRLAGLGGELFF

j_gene: TRBJ1-3
v_gene: TRBV7-2
CDR3aa: CASTPVLVDTIYF

j_gene: TRBJ2-3
v_gene: TRBV24-1
CDR3aa: CATSDKGQGSDTQYF

j_gene: TRBJ1-1
v_gene: TRBV6-5
CDR3aa: CASSYWTGGVNNEAFF

j_gene: TRBJ2-1
v_gene: TRBV6-4
CDR3aa: CASSEKAGGYNEQFF

j_gene: TRBJ1-2
v_gene: TRBV21-1
CDR3aa: CASTKRVGSYGYTF

j_gene: TRBJ1-1
v_gene: TRBV5-1
CDR3aa: CASSLVGGDTEAFF